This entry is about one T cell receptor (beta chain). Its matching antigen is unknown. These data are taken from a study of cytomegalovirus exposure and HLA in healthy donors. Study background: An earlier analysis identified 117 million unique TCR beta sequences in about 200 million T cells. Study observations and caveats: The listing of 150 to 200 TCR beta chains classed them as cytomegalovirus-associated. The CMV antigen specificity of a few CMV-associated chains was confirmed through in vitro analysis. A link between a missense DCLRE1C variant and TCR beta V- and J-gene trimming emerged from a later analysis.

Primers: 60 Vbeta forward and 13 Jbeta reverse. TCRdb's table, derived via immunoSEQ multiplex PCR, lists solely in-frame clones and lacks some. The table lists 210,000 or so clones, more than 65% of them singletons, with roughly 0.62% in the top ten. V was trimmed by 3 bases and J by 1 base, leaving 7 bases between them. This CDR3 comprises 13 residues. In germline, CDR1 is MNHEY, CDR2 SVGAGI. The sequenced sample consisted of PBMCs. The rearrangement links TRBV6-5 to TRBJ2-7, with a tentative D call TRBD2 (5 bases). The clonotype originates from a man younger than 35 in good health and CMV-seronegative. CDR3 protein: CASSYGESYEQYF. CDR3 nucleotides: TGTGCCAGCAGTTATGGGGAGTCCTACGAGCAGTACTTC.